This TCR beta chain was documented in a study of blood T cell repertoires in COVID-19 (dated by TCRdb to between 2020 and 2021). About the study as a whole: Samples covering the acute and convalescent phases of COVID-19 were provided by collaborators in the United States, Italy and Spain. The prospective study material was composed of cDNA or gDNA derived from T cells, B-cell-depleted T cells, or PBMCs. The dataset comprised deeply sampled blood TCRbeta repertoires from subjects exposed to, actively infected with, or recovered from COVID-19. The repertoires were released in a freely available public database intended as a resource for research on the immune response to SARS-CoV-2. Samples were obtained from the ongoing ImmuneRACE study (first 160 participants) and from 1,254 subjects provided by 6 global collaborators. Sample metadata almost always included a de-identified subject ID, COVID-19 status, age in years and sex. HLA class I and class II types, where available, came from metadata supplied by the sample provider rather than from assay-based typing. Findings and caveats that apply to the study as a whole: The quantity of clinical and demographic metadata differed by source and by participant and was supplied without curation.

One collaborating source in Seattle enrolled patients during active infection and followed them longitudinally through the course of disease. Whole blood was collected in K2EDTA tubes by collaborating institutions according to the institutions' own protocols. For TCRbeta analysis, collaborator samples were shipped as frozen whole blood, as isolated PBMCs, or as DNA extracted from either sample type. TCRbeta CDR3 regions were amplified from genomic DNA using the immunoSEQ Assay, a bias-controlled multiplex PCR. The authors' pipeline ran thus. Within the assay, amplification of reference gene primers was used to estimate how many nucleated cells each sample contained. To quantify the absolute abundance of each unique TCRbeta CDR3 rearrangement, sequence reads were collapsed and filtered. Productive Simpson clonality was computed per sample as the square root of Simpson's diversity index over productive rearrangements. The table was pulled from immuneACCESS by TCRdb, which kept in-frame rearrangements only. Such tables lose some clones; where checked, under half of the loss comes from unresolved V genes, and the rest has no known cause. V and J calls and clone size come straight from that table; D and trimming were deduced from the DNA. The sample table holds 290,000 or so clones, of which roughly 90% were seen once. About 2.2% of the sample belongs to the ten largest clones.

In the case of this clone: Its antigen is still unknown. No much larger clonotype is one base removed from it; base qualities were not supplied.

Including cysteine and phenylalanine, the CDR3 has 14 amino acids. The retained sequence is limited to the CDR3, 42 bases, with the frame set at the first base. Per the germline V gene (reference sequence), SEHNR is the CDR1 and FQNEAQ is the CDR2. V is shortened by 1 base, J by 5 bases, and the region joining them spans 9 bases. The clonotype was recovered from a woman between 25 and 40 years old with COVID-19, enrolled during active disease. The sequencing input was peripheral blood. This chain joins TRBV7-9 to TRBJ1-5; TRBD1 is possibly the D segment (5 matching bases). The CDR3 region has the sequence CASSLGQGYQPQHF. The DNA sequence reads TGTGCCAGCAGCTTAGGTCAGGGATATCAGCCCCAGCATTTT.